Below, 27 T cell receptor beta chains from the same sample are listed, as sequenced in a study of Tregs in tolerant kidney transplant recipients. Generated by immunoSEQ multiplex PCR, the TCRdb table keeps only in-frame clones and is missing some. The table has 100,000 to 130,000 clones, roughly 89% seen once. The sample here was CD4+ T cells from blood, taken before the transplant. The receptor set was obtained from a human donor who received a combined kidney and bone marrow transplant.

The chain combines TRBV5-1 with TRBJ2-1, with D possibly TRBD2 on 6 matching bases. V shed 3 bases and J shed 8 bases, with 12 bases lying between them. Germline V gene sequence: CDR1 SGHRS, CDR2 YFSETQ. This CDR3 is built from 13 residues. CDR3: CASSWAGPDEQFF. In nucleotides, the CDR3 is TGCGCCAGCAGCTGGGCGGGGCCCGATGAGCAGTTCTTC.

The gene calls are TRBV28 and TRBJ2-1; 9 bases map to TRBD1. The trim removed 4 bases at V and 7 bases at J, leaving 11 bases unmatched. Germline V gives CDR1 MDHEN, CDR2 SYDVKM. CDR3 size: 16 residues. CDR3 residues: CASSSPTGGIRNEQFF. For the CDR3, the DNA is TGTGCCAGCAGTTCCCCGACAGGGGGGATTAGGAATGAGCAGTTCTTC.

The genes are TRBV6-1 and TRBJ2-7, with D perhaps TRBD1 (5 bases). The CDR3 runs to 15 residues. In germline, CDR1 is MNHNS, CDR2 SASEGT. With 6 bases removed from V and 0 bases from J, the gap between germline ends came to 15 bases. The CDR3 nucleotides are TGTGCCAGCAGCCTCACGACAGAGGCCTCCTACGAGCAGTACTTC. Its protein product is CASSLTTEASYEQYF.

The genes are TRBV6-5 and TRBJ1-1; a weak D match, TRBD1 (5 bases). V was cut by 2 bases and J by 0 bases, with 10 bases left in between. This CDR3 spans 15 amino acids. The germline gives CDR1 MNHEY, CDR2 SVGAGI. The CDR3 sequence is CASSYVGGMNTEAFF. CDR3 DNA: TGTGCCAGCAGTTACGTGGGGGGTATGAACACTGAAGCTTTCTTT.

The V call is TRBV9, the J call TRBJ1-6; D is undetermined. This CDR3 is 16 amino acids long. Germline CDR1 is SGDLS and CDR2 is YYNGEE. Trimming stripped 1 base from V and 8 bases from J, with 16 bases between. In DNA form, the CDR3 reads TGTGCCAGCAGCGTACTCCCAGGAATGGAAGATTCACCCCTCCACTTT. Protein product: CASSVLPGMEDSPLHF.

The chain uses TRBV2 and TRBJ1-2, with 9 bases matching TRBD1. Germline lookup yields CDR1 SNHLY and CDR2 FYNNEI. V shed 3 bases, J shed 8 bases, and the junction held 10 bases outside the gene matches. The CDR3 runs 15 residues. CDR3 sequence reads: CASSDGTGTGRGYTF. The CDR3 DNA sequence: TGTGCCAGCAGTGACGGAACAGGGACAGGGCGGGGCTACACCTTC.

V and J are TRBV5-1 and TRBJ1-2; D might be TRBD1 (6 bases). The CDR3 loop spans 16 amino acids. The germline V gene has CDR1 SGHRS and CDR2 YFSETQ. V lost 0 bases, J lost 4 bases, and 16 bases lay in between. CDR3 protein: CASSLEGGGMSYGYTF. CDR3 DNA: TGCGCCAGCAGCTTGGAGGGAGGGGGAATGAGCTATGGCTACACCTTC.

Only one count was recorded for this clone. The rearrangement joins TRBV10-2 to TRBJ2-1; TRBD2 is a possible D gene (6 bases). CDR1 is WSHSY and CDR2 is SAAADI in the germline V gene. The germline V and J ends were trimmed by 0 bases and 8 bases, with 14 bases remaining between them. The CDR3 extends over 15 amino acids. The CDR3 DNA sequence: TGCGCCAGCAGTGAGTCGGACTGGAGGGCAGATGAGCAGTTCTTC. Its translation is CASSESDWRADEQFF.

The chain links TRBV28 to TRBJ2-7, with D perhaps matching TRBD1 (6 bases). The V gene's germline CDR1 is MDHEN and CDR2 SYDVKM. V dropped 0 bases and J dropped 2 bases, with 11 bases sitting between them. The CDR3 is made up of 15 amino acids. This CDR3 is CASSLWAGVTYEQYF. CDR3 nucleotides: TGTGCCAGCAGTTTATGGGCAGGGGTGACCTACGAGCAGTACTTC.

The genes are TRBV7-2 and TRBJ2-2; D call uncertain. This CDR3 has 15 amino acids. Between the trimmed V and J ends, which lost 3 bases and 5 bases, there was a span of 13 bases. CDR1 is SGHTA, CDR2 FQGNSA, per germline. CDR3 sequence (DNA): TGTGCCAGCAGCTTCGGTTTACGCAATACCGGGGAGCTGTTTTTT. Its translation: CASSFGLRNTGELFF.

This chain joins TRBV5-1 and TRBJ2-7; possibly TRBD1 for D (5 bases). CDR3 length: 15 amino acids. The V and J ends lost 2 bases and 3 bases respectively, with 15 bases between them. In germline, CDR1 is SGHRS, CDR2 YFSETQ. CDR3 in DNA: TGCGCCAGCAGCTTCTCAGCGCAGGGCAACTACGAGCAGTACTTC. Encoded protein: CASSFSAQGNYEQYF.

Notes on this clone: This CDR3 is also generated by other DNA sequences in the sample. This rearrangement joins TRBV18 to TRBJ1-1, with D unclear. V was clipped by 6 bases and J by 4 bases, with 12 bases between them. The CDR3 totals 13 residues. Germline CDR1 KGHSH, CDR2 LQKENI. This CDR3 reads CASSPDTVTEAFF. CDR3 nucleotides: TGTGCCAGCTCTCCCGACACGGTCACTGAAGCTTTCTTT.

The V call is TRBV28, the J call TRBJ2-1, with 8 bases aligning to TRBD1. V lost 3 bases to trimming and J lost 1 base; unmatched junction nucleotides: 2. The CDR3 is made up of 15 amino acids. Germline V gene data show CDR1 as MDHEN and CDR2 as SYDVKM. The CDR3 protein is CASSLGQVSYNEQFF. The CDR3 DNA reads as TGTGCCAGCAGTTTGGGACAGGTATCCTACAATGAGCAGTTCTTC.

This clone was observed a few times. The CDR3 DNA reads as TGTGCCAGCAGTGAAGTAGCGGGAGCGTTCTTC. It yields the protein CASSEVAGAFF. The chain joins TRBV2 to TRBJ2-1; TRBD2 aligns across 9 bases. CDR1 and CDR2 from the germline V gene are SNHLY and FYNNEI. With 1 base clipped from V and 15 bases from J, the junction kept 1 base outside the gene matches. This CDR3 is 11 amino acids long.

The chain combines TRBV5-1 with TRBJ2-5, with D possibly being TRBD2 (6 bases). The V gene's germline CDR1 is SGHRS and CDR2 YFSETQ. The CDR3 consists of 16 residues. The V gene lost 2 bases and the J gene lost 1 base, with 15 bases spanning the gap. The CDR3 DNA sequence: TGCGCCAGCAGCTTCGGAGGGCGGGGCCTCCAAGAGACCCAGTACTTC. Translating it yields CASSFGGRGLQETQYF.

This clone was recorded once. The chain couples TRBV12-5 to TRBJ1-5, with 10 bases identical to TRBD1. Per germline, CDR1 LGHNT and CDR2 FRNRAP. Trimming cost V 5 bases and J 5 bases; bases outside gene matches: 9. This CDR3 comprises 16 residues. CDR3 region: CASGVSGGTGDQPQHF. CDR3 nucleotides: TGTGCTAGTGGTGTTAGCGGCGGGACAGGGGATCAGCCCCAGCATTTT.

The table lists this clone with a count of one. This chain connects TRBV5-1 to TRBJ2-5; 10 bases align to TRBD2. This CDR3 spans 15 amino acids. The germline V gene has CDR1 SGHRS and CDR2 YFSETQ. Trimming cost V 0 bases and J 3 bases; bases outside gene matches: 2. The CDR3 nucleotides are TGCGCCAGCAGCTTGGGGCTAGCGGGGGAAGAGACCCAGTACTTC. Translated, it gives CASSLGLAGEETQYF. Looking up the rest from reference TRBV5-1 and TRBJ2-5 gives the full variable domain: KAGVTQTPRYLIKTRGQQVTLSCSPISGHRSVSWYQQTPGQGLQFLFEYFSETQRNKGNFPGRFSGRQFSNSRSEMNVSTLELGDSALYLCASSLGLAGEETQYFGPGTRLLVL.

V gene TRBV6-6 combines with J gene TRBJ2-3; D is perhaps TRBD1 (6 bases). Germline CDR1 and CDR2: MNHNY and SVGAGI (reference sequence). Trimming shortened V by 5 bases and J by 2 bases, and 14 bases separated the two germline ends. The CDR3 runs to 15 residues. In DNA, the CDR3 is TGTGCCAGCAGTACCATCGGACAGAACACAGATACGCAGTATTTT. This gives the protein CASSTIGQNTDTQYF.

The chain is built from TRBV7-8 and TRBJ1-4; D may be TRBD1 (6 bases). V shed 5 bases and J shed 8 bases, with 24 bases lying between them. Germline V CDR1 and CDR2: SGHVS, FQNEAQ. The CDR3 consists of 17 residues. The CDR3 DNA reads TGTGCCAGCAGCAAAAATTGGCAGGGGACGTTGGGGGAAAAACTGTTTTTT. It translates to CASSKNWQGTLGEKLFF.

This chain links TRBV19 with TRBJ2-7; maybe TRBD1 (6 bases). This CDR3 is 14 amino acids long. CDR1 and CDR2 (germline): LNHDA, SQIVND (reference sequence). Trimming pared 4 bases from V and 2 bases from J, leaving 12 bases between. CDR3 in DNA: TGTGCCAGTAGTACAAACAAGGGGGCCTACGAGCAGTACTTC. This encodes CASSTNKGAYEQYF.

The V gene is TRBV4-3, the J gene TRBJ2-1; TRBD1 matches 8 bases. V was clipped by 0 bases and J by 4 bases; unmatched bases: 8. Germline CDR1 LGHNA, CDR2 YSLEER. The CDR3 totals 17 residues. CDR3 amino acids: CASSQDTRGRLYNEQFF. In DNA, the CDR3 is TGCGCCAGCAGCCAAGATACCAGGGGGCGGCTATACAATGAGCAGTTCTTC.

The rearrangement uses TRBV2 and TRBJ1-5, with D perhaps matching TRBD1 (6 bases). The germline gives CDR1 SNHLY, CDR2 FYNNEI. Deletions cut 6 bases from V and 1 base from J, with 13 bases between. The length of the CDR3 is 15 residues. CDR3 bases: TGTGCCAGCAGGGACCGGACAGCCAGCAATCAGCCCCAGCATTTT. Translation: CASRDRTASNQPQHF. Variable domain in full (rest from reference TRBV2 and TRBJ1-5): EPEVTQTPSHQVTQMGQEVILRCVPISNHLYFYWYRQILGQKVEFLVSFYNNEISEKSEIFDDQFSVERPDGSNFTLKIRSTKLEDSAMYFCASRDRTASNQPQHFGDGTRLSIL.

The chain has TRBV9 and TRBJ2-3, with D possibly TRBD2 on 6 matching bases. This CDR3 is built from 14 residues. V dropped 4 bases and J dropped 4 bases, with 13 bases sitting between them. The V gene's germline CDR1 is SGDLS and CDR2 YYNGEE. The CDR3 reads CASSNRGSADTQYF. The CDR3 DNA sequence: TGTGCCAGCAGCAATCGGGGGTCCGCAGATACGCAGTATTTT.

The rearrangement joins TRBV7-8 to TRBJ1-3, with 9 nucleotides matching TRBD1. CDR1 and CDR2 from the germline V gene are SGHVS and FQNEAQ. The CDR3 has 16 residues. Trimming cost V 5 bases and J 4 bases; bases outside gene matches: 9. Written as DNA, the CDR3 is TGTGCCAGCAGCCGTACCACAGGGGGCTACGGAAACACCATATATTTT. Encoded protein: CASSRTTGGYGNTIYF.

The chain couples TRBV6-5 to TRBJ2-7, with D possibly TRBD1 on 6 matching bases. CDR3 length equals 13 residues. V lost 6 bases, J lost 3 bases, and 12 bases lay in between. Germline CDR1 is MNHEY and CDR2 is SVGAGI. CDR3 amino acids: CASSPGQIYEQYF. For the CDR3, the DNA is TGTGCCAGCAGCCCCGGACAGATCTACGAGCAGTACTTC.

Here the CDR3 reads CASSRDLKETQYF. The DNA for the CDR3 is TGTGCCAGCAGCCGAGATTTAAAAGAGACCCAGTACTTC. The chain uses TRBV7-2 and TRBJ2-5; D unresolved. The germline gives CDR1 SGHTA, CDR2 FQGNSA. With 5 bases removed from V and 3 bases from J, the gap between germline ends came to 10 bases. This CDR3 is 13 amino acids long.

The chain employs TRBV7-8 and TRBJ2-7; 16 bases map to TRBD2. CDR1 is SGHVS and CDR2 is FQNEAQ in the germline V gene. V gave up 5 bases and J gave up 1 base; unmatched junction bases: 5. The CDR3 runs 17 residues. CDR3 bases: TGTGCCAGCAGCCCGGGACTAGCGGGAGGGACGTCCTACGAGCAGTACTTC. Protein product: CASSPGLAGGTSYEQYF.